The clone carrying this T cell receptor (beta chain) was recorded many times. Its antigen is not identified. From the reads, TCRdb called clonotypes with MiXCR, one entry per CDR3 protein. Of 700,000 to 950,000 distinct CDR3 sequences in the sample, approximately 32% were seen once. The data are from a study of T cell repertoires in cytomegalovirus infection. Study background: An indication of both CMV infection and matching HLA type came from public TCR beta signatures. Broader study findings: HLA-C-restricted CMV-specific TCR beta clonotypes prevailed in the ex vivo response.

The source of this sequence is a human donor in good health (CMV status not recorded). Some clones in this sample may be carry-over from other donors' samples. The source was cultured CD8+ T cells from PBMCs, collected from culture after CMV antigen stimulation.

In nucleotides, the CDR3 is TGTGCCAGCAGCCCTTCAGGGGGCCTTTACACTGAAGCTTTCTTT. This translates into CASSPSGGLYTEAFF. The V gene is TRBV7-6, the J gene TRBJ1-1, with 8 bases matching TRBD1. J gave up 3 bases and V 5 bases, and 8 bases lay outside the gene matches. This CDR3 is 15 amino acids long. Germline-derived CDR1 and CDR2 are SGHVS and FNYEAQ.